This T cell receptor beta chain was retrieved from a study of T cells in Graves' hyperthyroidism and ophthalmopathy. Study in general: Upon initial diagnosis and before any treatment, peripheral blood was collected.

Amplification yielded TCR beta CDR3 regions, with RNA transcripts as the source. The HTBI primer set was used in a first-round RT-PCR of the TCR CDR3. TCRdb recomputed calls from the multiplex PCR reads with MiXCR, one row per CDR3 protein. This sample has 500,000 to 650,000 distinct CDR3 sequences, with more than 14% found just once. This clonotype was found many times. Each person with ophthalmopathy scored at least 3 on the Clinical Activity Score, reached NOSPECS grade 4 or higher, and had been ill under 3 months. Trimming cost V 3 bases and J 6 bases, with 9 bases left between them. CDR1 is DFQATT and CDR2 is SNEGSKA in the germline V gene (reference sequence). CDR3 length: 11 residues.

This chain connects TRBV20-1 to TRBJ2-7, with a weak D call TRBD1 (5 bases). Specimen: blood. The origin of this receptor is a woman between 50 and 59 years old with Graves' ophthalmopathy. Here the CDR3 reads CSARDISEQYF. DNA for the CDR3: TGCAGTGCTAGGGACATTTCCGAGCAGTACTTC.